A single sample is the source of the 5 T cell receptor beta chains below, sequenced in a study of cytomegalovirus exposure and HLA in healthy donors. With 60 Vbeta and 13 Jbeta primers, the PCR was carried out. Method: immunoSEQ multiplex PCR; TCRdb's copy keeps in-frame clones and lacks some. This sample has nearly 200,000 clones, with around 79% found just once. Sequenced: PBMCs. Source of these receptors: a male donor in good health and CMV-seropositive.

The chain joins TRBV7-9 to TRBJ1-1, with D tentatively TRBD1 (5 bases). Germline CDR1 is SEHNR and CDR2 is FQNEAQ (reference sequence). The CDR3 contains 12 residues. V lost 0 bases to trimming and J lost 8 bases, with 7 bases between them. This chain's CDR3 is CASSLAAGEAFF. The CDR3 coding sequence is TGTGCCAGCAGCTTAGCAGCAGGGGAAGCTTTCTTT.

This clone occurred a few times. V and J are TRBV19 and TRBJ2-7; possibly TRBD1 for D (7 bases). The V gene's germline CDR1 is LNHDA and CDR2 SQIVND (reference sequence). The CDR3 is 16 amino acids. Trimming took off 7 bases at V and 1 base at J, with 20 bases between the two ends. CDR3 residues: CASIGRQGGSSYEQYF. The CDR3 nucleotides read TGTGCCAGTATTGGGAGACAGGGAGGATCGTCCTACGAGCAGTACTTC.

The V gene is TRBV2, the J gene TRBJ1-5, with no clear D. CDR3 length equals 16 residues. CDR1 is SNHLY and CDR2 is FYNNEI in the germline V gene. Trimming stripped 4 bases from V and 4 bases from J, with 17 bases between. This CDR3 is CASSGGPGMKNQPQHF. As DNA, the CDR3 is TGTGCCAGCAGTGGTGGCCCTGGTATGAAGAATCAGCCCCAGCATTTT.

The V call is TRBV5-4, the J call TRBJ1-3; no firm D call. Trimming removed 0 bases from V and 8 bases from J, with 12 bases in between. The germline V gene encodes CDR1 SGHNT and CDR2 YYREEE (reference sequence). This CDR3 is built from 14 residues. In DNA, the CDR3 is TGTGCCAGCAGCTTGGGACAAGTACCGGACACCATATATTTT. This translates into CASSLGQVPDTIYF.

The J gene is TRBJ2-7, the V gene TRBV4-2, with D tentatively TRBD1 (6 bases). Germline V gives CDR1 LGHNA, CDR2 YNFKEQ. The CDR3 is 17 residues long. V was cut by 4 bases and J by 5 bases, with 24 bases left in between. CDR3 DNA: TGTGCCAGCAGCCCCTTGGGTGTCGTCCCCGCAGGGGACGAGCAGTACTTC. Translating it yields CASSPLGVVPAGDEQYF.